A selection of T cell receptor beta chains follows, all from one sample in a study of shared clonotypes between healthy human individuals. TCRdb's table, derived via immunoSEQ multiplex PCR, lists solely in-frame clones and lacks some. The data hold 2 million to 2.5 million clones, with about 90% observed a single time. The sequenced sample consisted of naive CD4+ T cells from PBMCs. The receptors were sampled from a man younger than 35 in good health. Some clones in this sample may be carry-over from other donors' samples. CDR3s include the opening cysteine and the closing phenylalanine or tryptophan. Fields, in order: clone size, D gene, J gene, V gene, CDR3 protein, CDR3 DNA. The D gene is left open where the match is weak. Expanded clones are given a class, and other clones once, few, many or no size at all.

>-|-|TRBJ1-3|TRBV5-1
CASSLDRAHSGNTIYF
TGCGCCAGCAGCTTGGACAGGGCACACTCTGGAAACACCATATATTTT
>-|-|TRBJ1-2|TRBV2
CASTSDGIYGYTF
TGTGCCAGCACCTCGGATGGCATCTATGGCTACACCTTC
>-|-|TRBJ2-6|TRBV5-1
CASSRELAGANVLTF
TGCGCCAGCAGCCGTGAATTAGCTGGGGCCAACGTCCTGACTTTC
>-|-|TRBJ2-7|TRBV27
CASSSYSDEQYF
TGTGCCAGCAGTTCATATTCGGACGAGCAGTACTTC
>-|-|TRBJ2-1|TRBV6-5
CASRTSAGNEQFF
TGTGCCAGCAGGACCTCTGCGGGCAATGAGCAGTTCTTC
>-|TRBD1|TRBJ1-1|TRBV5-1
CASSLVRQGMTEAFF
TGCGCCAGCAGCTTGGTCCGACAGGGAATGACTGAAGCTTTCTTT
>-|-|TRBJ1-1|TRBV2
CASSVVNRNTEAFF
TGTGCCAGCAGTGTAGTGAACAGGAACACTGAAGCTTTCTTT
>-|TRBD2|TRBJ2-7|TRBV28
CASSPILAETYEQYF
TGTGCCAGCAGTCCGATTCTAGCGGAGACTTACGAGCAGTACTTC
>-|TRBD2|TRBJ2-4|TRBV4-1
CASSPRAGGVYF
TGCGCCAGCAGCCCCAGGGCGGGGGGGGTCTACTTC
>-|-|TRBJ1-1|TRBV7-3
CASKERMNTEAFF
TGTGCCAGCAAGGAGCGGATGAACACTGAAGCTTTCTTT
>once|-|TRBJ2-6|TRBV5-1
CASSPQIQIPGANVLTF
TGCGCCAGCAGCCCGCAAATACAGATCCCTGGGGCCAACGTCCTGACTTTC
>-|TRBD2|TRBJ2-1|TRBV7-3
CASSPRVAGAYNEQFF
TGTGCCAGCAGCCCCAGGGTAGCGGGAGCTTACAATGAGCAGTTCTTC
>-|-|TRBJ2-5|TRBV10-1
CASSRTAGFGETQYF
TGCGCCAGCAGTCGCACCGCGGGATTTGGGGAGACCCAGTACTTC
>-|TRBD1|TRBJ1-2|TRBV28
CASSLRGTGSIYGYTF
TGTGCCAGCAGTTTACGGGGGACAGGGAGCATTTATGGCTACACCTTC
>-|TRBD2|TRBJ2-3|TRBV11-1
CASSPGLASTDTQYF
TGTGCCAGCAGCCCGGGACTAGCGTCCACAGATACGCAGTATTTT
>-|-|TRBJ2-7|TRBV15
CATSRDPGAPYEQYF
TGTGCCACCAGCAGAGATCCCGGGGCTCCCTACGAGCAGTACTTC
>few|TRBD2|TRBJ2-3|TRBV7-3
CASSLGTSGSTDTQYF
TGTGCCAGCAGCTTAGGGACTAGCGGGAGCACAGATACGCAGTATTTT
>-|-|TRBJ2-5|TRBV9
CASSPEGRVGQETQYF
TGTGCCAGCAGCCCCGAGGGCAGGGTGGGCCAAGAGACCCAGTACTTC
>once|-|TRBJ1-1|TRBV6-4
CASSYQGNTEAFF
TGTGCCAGCAGTTATCAGGGTAACACTGAAGCTTTCTTT
>-|TRBD1|TRBJ1-2|TRBV10-3
CAIRESGGGYTF
TGTGCCATCAGGGAATCAGGGGGTGGCTACACCTTC
>-|-|TRBJ2-7|TRBV11-2
CASSLGGWSSAAGEQYF
TGTGCCAGCAGCTTAGGAGGTTGGTCTAGTGCAGCGGGCGAGCAGTACTTC
>-|-|TRBJ1-5|TRBV5-6
CASSRGWLSNQPQHF
TGTGCCAGCAGCCGGGGGTGGTTAAGCAATCAGCCCCAGCATTTT
>-|TRBD1|TRBJ1-1|TRBV15
CATSSYRGEGTEAFF
TGTGCCACCAGCAGTTACAGGGGAGAGGGCACTGAAGCTTTCTTT
>-|-|TRBJ2-1|TRBV7-9
CASFPTRQPLDEQFF
TGTGCCAGTTTTCCGACAAGGCAGCCCCTAGATGAGCAGTTCTTC
>-|-|TRBJ1-2|TRBV27
CASSLGRGAFNYGYTF
TGTGCCAGCAGTCTAGGTCGTGGGGCCTTTAACTATGGCTACACCTTC
>-|-|TRBJ1-2|TRBV6-6
CASSNGDIGGYTF
TGTGCCAGCAGTAATGGAGATATCGGGGGCTACACCTTC